This TCR beta chain was retrieved from a study of blood T cell repertoires in COVID-19. Study summary: T cells, B-cell-depleted T cells, or PBMCs provided the cDNA or gDNA that served as material.

This clone was counted only a few times. TCRdb's copy holds only in-frame clones and misses some; the assay was immunoSEQ multiplex PCR. This table holds 89,000 or so clones, 86% found once. The CDR3 spans 15 residues. Germline assignment: CDR1 WSHSY and CDR2 SAAADI. The trim removed 6 bases at V and 3 bases at J, leaving 5 bases unmatched. The chain combines TRBV10-2 with TRBJ2-1; TRBD2 matches at 10 bases. This TCR came from a man aged 50 to 60 with active COVID-19. The sample consisted of peripheral blood. The CDR3 loop reads CASRPGLASYNEQFF. The CDR3 DNA reads as TGCGCCAGCAGACCGGGACTAGCGAGCTACAATGAGCAGTTCTTC.